Reported below is one T cell receptor (beta chain). This sample stems from a study of OX40 agonist ivuxolimab in advanced cancers. CDR1 and CDR2 from the germline V gene are SGDLS and YYNGEE. Trimming pared 6 bases from V and 12 bases from J, leaving 21 bases between. CDR3 length equals 13 residues. Clones were read by immunoSEQ multiplex PCR, and TCRdb kept only the in-frame ones, dropping some. The data show 35,000 to 40,000 clones, roughly 78% seen once. The sequenced sample was CD4+ or CD8+ T cells sorted from blood, obtained in a trial of the OX40 agonist ivuxolimab. The receptor's source is an adult with an advanced solid tumor such as melanoma, head and neck, liver or kidney cancer. J is TRBJ1-1 and V is TRBV9, with a weak D call TRBD1 (6 bases). The CDR3 reads CASTLFVAGESFF. In DNA, the CDR3 is TGTGCCAGCACCCTATTTGTGGCAGGGGAATCTTTCTTT.